Described below is a single T cell receptor beta chain sequence and its context. Its antigen is still unknown. The data are from a study of T cells in localized non-small cell lung cancer. Study-level findings and limits: Paired adjacent lung recovered a median approximately 62 of the top 100 tumor clones.

Trimming removed 6 bases at V and 8 bases at J, with 10 bases between. CDR1 is MNHNS, CDR2 SASEGT, per germline. The CDR3 contains 11 residues. The method was immunoSEQ multiplex PCR; TCRdb's version includes in-frame clones alone and lacks a portion of them. The sample has 30,000 to 35,000 clones; approximately 90% are singletons. The sequences come from peripheral blood, collected before any cancer treatment. The clonotype comes from a female donor of 60 years or more with stage I lung adenocarcinoma. This chain uses TRBV6-1 with TRBJ1-2; D unresolved. The CDR3 loop reads CASSTVGGYTF. CDR3 nucleotides: TGTGCCAGCAGCACCGTGGGGGGCTACACCTTC.